The clone carrying this TCR beta chain was seen only a few times. Its antigen is not known. Every isolated RNA sample was fully reverse transcribed, so sequencing captured expressed TCRB transcripts. This table comes from immunoSEQ multiplex PCR, and its TCRdb copy is limited to in-frame clones, with some not included. The sample has about 170,000 clones, under 9.5% seen once; the top ten hold under 0.55%. The authors took one heparinised blood draw, averaging about 116 mL, from each donor. The source of the sample is a study of beta chain features in type 1 diabetes. Study-level findings and limits: Within each of all four CD4+ subsets, Type 1 diabetes patients had TCRB CDR3s that were moderately but significantly shorter.

The CDR3 is 13 amino acids. Germline CDR1 is LGHNA and CDR2 is YNFKEQ. V lost 1 base and J 9 bases, leaving 10 bases between the germline ends. The source is a man aged 18 to 35 with type 1 diabetes. Material for sequencing was central memory CD4+ T cells from blood. The chain combines TRBV4-2 with TRBJ2-1; tentative D call: TRBD2 (5 bases). CDR3 sequence (DNA): TGTGCCAGCAGCCAAGTGATGGGGAGTGAGCAGTTCTTC. Translated: CASSQVMGSEQFF.